One T cell receptor (beta chain) is described in this entry. These data come from a study of T cell changes during pregnancy in multiple sclerosis. V shed 0 bases and J shed 5 bases, with 21 bases lying between them. The CDR3 consists of 18 residues. Per germline, CDR1 SGHDT and CDR2 YYEEEE. The repertoire was sequenced with immunoSEQ multiplex PCR; TCRdb's copy has only in-frame clones and lacks some. Seen here are around 50,000 clones, roughly 92% observed once, and the top ten hold around 0.68%. The input for sequencing was CD4+ T cells from peripheral blood mononuclear cells, taken in the third trimester of pregnancy. The sequence was collected from a female donor with multiple sclerosis, enrolled in a pregnancy study. This chain connects TRBV5-6 to TRBJ2-1, with no clear D. CDR3 sequence reads: CASSLGLAFAIANNEQFF. The CDR3 DNA reads TGTGCCAGCAGCTTGGGACTTGCTTTCGCAATAGCTAACAATGAGCAGTTCTTC.